This entry is about one T cell receptor beta chain. This record belongs to a study of a mutant IDH1 vaccine in newly diagnosed glioma. The time point here: baseline, week 1 (first vaccination visit). The treatment denotes: pre-vaccination baseline after standard-of-care therapy. Some clones are missing from TCRdb's copy, which holds only in-frame ones; the method was immunoSEQ multiplex PCR. This table has about 50,000 clones, roughly 88% appearing once. Germline values: CDR1 SGHKS, CDR2 YYEKEE (reference sequence). Trimming pared 2 bases from V and 5 bases from J, leaving 16 bases between. The CDR3 loop spans 16 amino acids.

Material: PBMCs, obtained from a glioma patient treated with radiotherapy, temozolomide or both. This chain joins TRBV5-5 and TRBJ2-2; D is perhaps TRBD1 (5 bases). This TCR was sampled from a man aged 35 to 55 with glioma. DNA of the CDR3: TGTGCCAGCAGCTTAGGGGCCAGATCTTGGACCGGGGAGCTGTTTTTT. Its protein is CASSLGARSWTGELFF.